The 2 T cell receptor beta chains presented below share a single source sample, sequenced in a study of T cells after yellow fever vaccination. MiXCR, applied by TCRdb to the 5' RACE reads, yields one record per CDR3 protein. The data contain some 160,000 distinct CDR3 sequences, approximately 10% of them singletons. The sample in question was CD8+ T cells sorted from PBMCs, obtained 45 days after the yellow fever booster vaccination. The receptor set was obtained from a man aged 18 to 35 who received the YFV17D yellow fever vaccine.

The genes are TRBV4-2 and TRBJ1-1; D not resolved. V lost 1 base and J lost 6, with 12 bases in between. In germline, CDR1 is LGHNA, CDR2 YNFKEQ. CDR3 length: 14 amino acids. The CDR3 region has the DNA TGTGCCAGCAGCCAAGGTATAGGAGACGCTGAAGCTTTCTTT. This codes for CASSQGIGDAEAFF.

J is TRBJ2-7 and V is TRBV30; no clear D. The CDR3 runs 14 residues. Germline CDR1 GTSNPN, CDR2 SVGIG (reference sequence). V shed 1 base and J shed 4 bases, with 14 bases lying between them. The CDR3 coding sequence is TGTGCCTGGAGTGGACCGTCTCGGAATTACGAGCAGTACTTC. This sequence encodes CAWSGPSRNYEQYF.